Presented here are 16 T cell receptor beta chains from one specimen sequenced in a study of CD8+ T cells in alopecia areata. Treatment defined: oral pan-JAK inhibitor, 5-10 mg twice daily. cDNA reverse transcribed from extracted RNA served as the sequencing template. TCRdb's table, derived via immunoSEQ multiplex PCR, lists solely in-frame clones and lacks some. Of approximately 190,000 clones detected, roughly 64% appear once; the ten largest clones hold 5.5% to 6%. The material sequenced was CD4+ T cells sorted from blood, taken at week 24, from a patient treated with tofacitinib. These receptors all stem from a human donor with alopecia areata.

The chain joins TRBV10-3 to TRBJ1-3; D ambiguous. The CDR3 is 12 residues long. Germline assignment: CDR1 ENHRY and CDR2 SYGVKD. V was cut by 4 bases and J by 4 bases, with 5 bases left in between. The DNA of the CDR3 is TGTGCCATCAGTGGGTCGGGAAACACCATATATTTT. Protein sequence: CAISGSGNTIYF.

V usage is TRBV14 and J usage is TRBJ1-2; D remains unclear. The CDR3 length is 13 residues. Germline CDR1 reads SGHDN; CDR2 reads FVKESK. V was cut by 4 bases and J by 3 bases, with 9 bases left in between. CDR3 nucleotides: TGTGCCAGCAGCCCGTTAAATGACTATGGCTACACCTTC. Its protein is CASSPLNDYGYTF.

The chain carries TRBV9 and TRBJ2-3, with TRBD1 matching over 8 bases. In germline, CDR1 is SGDLS, CDR2 YYNGEE. The CDR3 has 15 amino acids. The V and J ends lost 4 bases and 2 bases, in that order; junction bases with no gene match: 6. As DNA, the CDR3 is TGTGCCAGCAGCAACAGGGGGAGGATCACAGATACGCAGTATTTT. Protein: CASSNRGRITDTQYF.

This clone was found a few times. The chain combines TRBV7-2 with TRBJ2-5; 7 bases agree with TRBD2. This CDR3 has 15 amino acids. V dropped 4 bases and J dropped 5; count of bases not matched to a gene: 10. Germline V gene lookup returns CDR1 SGHTA and CDR2 FQGNSA. CDR3 residues: CASSSEGREWETQYF. CDR3 nucleotides: TGTGCCAGCAGCTCCGAGGGGCGGGAGTGGGAGACCCAGTACTTC.

The chain combines TRBV6-1 with TRBJ2-4; 7 bases are a match to TRBD2. V trimming: 0 bases; J trimming: 3 bases; junction bases outside the gene matches: 8. The CDR3 has 17 residues. Germline loops: CDR1 MNHNS, CDR2 SASEGT. CDR3: CASSEAWGGMDKNIQYF. DNA of the CDR3: TGTGCCAGCAGTGAAGCGTGGGGGGGAATGGACAAAAACATTCAGTACTTC.

This chain uses TRBV18 with TRBJ2-5, with D unclear. The CDR3 sequence is 12 residues long. CDR1 and CDR2 from the germline V gene are KGHSH and LQKENI. Deletions cut 6 bases from V and 5 bases from J, with 10 bases between. The CDR3 here is CASSRPEETQYF. The CDR3 region has the DNA TGTGCCAGCTCCCGTCCCGAGGAGACCCAGTACTTC.

This clone has just one count. The chain employs TRBV29-1 and TRBJ2-5, with 9 bases that match TRBD1. Trimming removed 2 bases from V and 5 bases from J; junction bases left unmatched: 9. This CDR3 contains 15 residues. CDR1 SQVTM and CDR2 ANQGSEA come from the germline V gene. This CDR3 is CSVESTDRGLETQYF. CDR3 DNA: TGCAGCGTTGAATCAACGGACAGGGGCCTGGAGACCCAGTACTTC.

V and J are TRBV9 and TRBJ1-1, with 8 nucleotides matching TRBD1. Germline V gene data show CDR1 as SGDLS and CDR2 as YYNGEE. With 0 bases clipped from V and 1 base from J, the junction kept 5 bases outside the gene matches. CDR3 length equals 16 residues. The DNA for the CDR3 is TGTGCCAGCAGCGTAGGGGGACAGGTAAAGAACACTGAAGCTTTCTTT. Its protein product is CASSVGGQVKNTEAFF.

This clone occurred once. The rearrangement joins TRBV12-5 to TRBJ2-1; 14 bases fit TRBD2. The CDR3 is made up of 16 amino acids. Germline lookup yields CDR1 LGHNT and CDR2 FRNRAP. Trimming at V came to 0 bases and at J to 5 bases, leaving 0 bases not matched to a gene. CDR3 loop: CASGLVTSGRDNEQFF. CDR3 bases: TGTGCTAGTGGTTTGGTGACTAGCGGGAGGGACAATGAGCAGTTCTTC.

This clone was seen more than once but under ten times. V usage is TRBV15 and J usage is TRBJ2-5; TRBD2 matches at 10 bases. The ends lost 9 bases at V and 0 bases at J; junction bases unmatched: 10. Germline V gives CDR1 LNHNV, CDR2 YYDKDF (reference sequence). The CDR3 runs to 16 residues. CDR3 amino acids: CATKRKREGNQETQYF. The DNA for the CDR3 is TGTGCCACAAAGAGAAAGCGGGAGGGTAACCAAGAGACCCAGTACTTC.

The gene calls are TRBV30 and TRBJ2-3; 11 bases align to TRBD2. The CDR3 totals 15 residues. CDR1 is GTSNPN, CDR2 SVGIG, per germline (reference sequence). The trim removed 1 base at V and 1 base at J, leaving 1 base unmatched. This CDR3 reads CAWSELAGGTDTQYF. The DNA of the CDR3 is TGTGCCTGGAGTGAACTAGCGGGGGGCACAGATACGCAGTATTTT.

The genes are TRBV5-4 and TRBJ2-3; 7 bases align to TRBD2. J gave up 2 bases and V 0 bases, and 6 bases lay outside the gene matches. Germline assignment: CDR1 SGHNT and CDR2 YYREEE (reference sequence). The CDR3 runs 16 residues. In DNA, the CDR3 is TGTGCCAGCAGCTTGGGCCTAGCGGTGCTCACAGATACGCAGTATTTT. Amino acids: CASSLGLAVLTDTQYF. The variable domain in full, completed from reference TRBV5-4 and TRBJ2-3, reads ETGVTQSPTHLIKTRGQQVTLRCSSQSGHNTVSWYQQALGQGPQFIFQYYREEENGRGNFPPRFSGLQFPNYSSELNVNALELDDSALYLCASSLGLAVLTDTQYFGPGTRLTVL.

This clone appeared a single time. This chain links TRBV5-4 with TRBJ1-1; the D gene is possibly TRBD1 (5 bases). This CDR3 contains 14 residues. V was trimmed by 0 bases and J by 6 bases, leaving 12 bases between them. Germline V lookup: CDR1 SGHNT, CDR2 YYREEE (reference sequence). CDR3 protein: CASSLVGGLAEAFF. The CDR3 DNA follows: TGTGCCAGCAGCTTGGTGGGGGGACTGGCTGAAGCTTTCTTT.

This clone has just a few counts. V and J are TRBV19 and TRBJ1-1; D is undetermined. V lost 5 bases and J lost 5, with 12 bases in between. Germline assignment: CDR1 LNHDA and CDR2 SQIVND (reference sequence). The CDR3 contains 13 residues. The CDR3 coding sequence is TGTGCCAGTAGTGCCCTGACCTGGACTGAAGCTTTCTTT. As protein: CASSALTWTEAFF.

The chain is built from TRBV27 and TRBJ2-7, with 9 positions matching TRBD1. The CDR3 totals 14 residues. V was pared by 5 bases and J by 2 bases, with 4 bases of the junction left unmatched. Germline CDR1 and CDR2: MNHEY and SMNVEV (reference sequence). CDR3 residues: CASSGWDRAYEQYF. The DNA for the CDR3 is TGTGCCAGCAGTGGCTGGGACAGGGCCTACGAGCAGTACTTC.

The chain recombines TRBV7-8 with TRBJ2-7; D unclear. Germline CDR1 SGHVS, CDR2 FQNEAQ. V lost 2 bases and J 4 bases, leaving 9 bases between the germline ends. The CDR3 totals 13 residues. CDR3 in DNA: TGTGCCAGCAGCTTATCGAGGCGTTACGAGCAGTACTTC. This translates into CASSLSRRYEQYF. Filled out from reference TRBV7-8 and TRBJ2-7, the complete variable domain reads GAGVSQSPRYKVAKRGQDVALRCDPISGHVSLFWYQQALGQGPEFLTYFQNEAQLDKSGLPSDRFFAERPEGSVSTLKIQRTQQEDSAVYLCASSLSRRYEQYFGPGTRLTVT.